This is a list of T cell receptor beta chains from one sample in a study of T cell responses to AZD1222 COVID-19 vaccine. Produced via immunoSEQ multiplex PCR; TCRdb's table is partial and in-frame only. The data contain about 70,000 clones, under 90% of them singletons. The sequenced sample was peripheral blood, obtained 28 days after the second AZD1222 dose. These receptors all stem from an adult who received the AZD1222 COVID-19 vaccine. Each CDR3 is given with its conserved first and last residue. The D gene is left open where the match is weak. A row's size may be missing; if present it is once, few, many or a size class.

NA	TRBV3-1/TRBV3-2	TRBJ2-3	TRBD2	TGTGCCGGGGACGGTAGCGGGGGGGCCTGGGATACGCAGTATTTT	CAGDGSGGAWDTQYF
once	TRBV2	TRBJ1-2	NA	TGTGCCAGCAGGCGGGAAGCTAACTATGGCTACACCTTC	CASRREANYGYTF
NA	TRBV4-1	TRBJ1-1	TRBD1	TGCGCCAGCAGCCTTTTCGACAGGGGCACTGAAGCTTTCTTT	CASSLFDRGTEAFF
NA	TRBV12-5	TRBJ1-5	TRBD1	TGTGCTAGTGGTTGGGGACAGTTCAATCAGCCCCAGCATTTT	CASGWGQFNQPQHF
NA	TRBV19	TRBJ1-2	TRBD1	TGTGCCAGTAGTCCCCATACCGGGACAGGGACTAGCTACACCTTC	CASSPHTGTGTSYTF
NA	TRBV23-1	TRBJ2-6	NA	TGCGCCAACCTCCGGACTCGCTCTGGGGCCAACGTCCTGACTTTC	CANLRTRSGANVLTF
few	TRBV5-1	TRBJ2-7	NA	TGCGCCAGCACTCAAGACAGGCTTGCCTACGAGCAGTACTTC	CASTQDRLAYEQYF
NA	TRBV2	TRBJ1-4	TRBD1	TGTGCCAGCATGCGGGACAGGGGTGAACTGTTTTTT	CASMRDRGELFF
NA	TRBV2	TRBJ2-1	NA	TGTGCCAGCAGTCGGACGGACAATTGGTTACGGTTCTTC	CASSRTDNWLRFF
NA	TRBV5-6	TRBJ2-3	TRBD1	TGTGCCAGCAGCCTGACAGGGACACAGTATTTT	CASSLTGTQYF
NA	TRBV5-6	TRBJ1-1	TRBD1	TGTGCCAGCATTCGGGACAGGGAGGGGGTGAACACTGAAGCTTTCTTT	CASIRDREGVNTEAFF
NA	TRBV24-1	TRBJ2-5	NA	TGTGCCACCAGTGGTTCAGGGACGGGGTACCAAGAGACCCAGTACTTC	CATSGSGTGYQETQYF